This is a list of T cell receptor beta chains from one sample in a study of T cell responses to AZD1222 COVID-19 vaccine. Assay used: immunoSEQ multiplex PCR; TCRdb lists only in-frame clones, some missing. The sample gives fewer than 200,000 clones, about 92% of which show up once; roughly 4% is in the top ten. Sequences were derived from peripheral blood, sampled 28 days after the second dose of the MenACWY control vaccine. The receptors derive from an adult who received the MenACWY meningococcal vaccine as a control. CDR3s include the opening cysteine and the closing phenylalanine or tryptophan. A D gene is named only where the DNA matches it firmly. Clone size is stated in some rows and not others, as once, few, many or a class when expanded.

v_call: TRBV7-9; j_call: TRBJ2-1; d_call: -; clone_size: -; cdr3_nt: TGTGCCAGCAGCGCACCGGGACGCGATGAGCAGTTCTTC; cdr3_aa: CASSAPGRDEQFF
v_call: TRBV24-1; j_call: TRBJ2-1; d_call: TRBD1; clone_size: -; cdr3_nt: TGTGCCACCAGTGACAGGACAGGGATTTCCTACAATGAGCAGTTCTTC; cdr3_aa: CATSDRTGISYNEQFF
v_call: TRBV10-1; j_call: TRBJ1-1; d_call: -; clone_size: once; cdr3_nt: TGCGCCAGCAGTGATTCAAGGAACACTGAAGCTTTCTTT; cdr3_aa: CASSDSRNTEAFF
v_call: TRBV7-8; j_call: TRBJ1-1; d_call: TRBD1; clone_size: -; cdr3_nt: TGTGCCAGCAGCCCGGAGATCAGGGGGCGATTTGTCTCCGGTAACACTGAAGCTTTCTTT; cdr3_aa: CASSPEIRGRFVSGNTEAFF
v_call: TRBV4-2; j_call: TRBJ2-7; d_call: -; clone_size: -; cdr3_nt: TGTGCCAGCAGCCAAGTTGCGACGGGGGCCTACGAGCAGTACTTC; cdr3_aa: CASSQVATGAYEQYF
v_call: TRBV14; j_call: TRBJ2-7; d_call: TRBD2; clone_size: -; cdr3_nt: TGTGCCAGCAGCCAATTAACTAGCGGGAAGCACGAGCAGTACTTC; cdr3_aa: CASSQLTSGKHEQYF
v_call: TRBV5-1; j_call: TRBJ1-3; d_call: TRBD1; clone_size: -; cdr3_nt: TGCGCCAGCAGCTTGGGGGGACAGCCTGGAAACACCATATATTTT; cdr3_aa: CASSLGGQPGNTIYF
v_call: TRBV14; j_call: TRBJ1-1; d_call: -; clone_size: -; cdr3_nt: TGTGCCAGCAGCCAAGCCCTCGGGAGCGGCACTGAAGCTTTCTTT; cdr3_aa: CASSQALGSGTEAFF
v_call: TRBV28; j_call: TRBJ2-7; d_call: TRBD2; clone_size: -; cdr3_nt: TGTGCCAGCAGGCGGGGGACGACCTACGAGCAGTACTTC; cdr3_aa: CASRRGTTYEQYF
v_call: TRBV19; j_call: TRBJ2-1; d_call: -; clone_size: -; cdr3_nt: TGTGCCAGTAGCCCAGAGCGAGGGCCCAGGGGAAATGAGCAGTTCTTC; cdr3_aa: CASSPERGPRGNEQFF
v_call: TRBV28; j_call: TRBJ2-5; d_call: -; clone_size: -; cdr3_nt: TGTGCCAGCAGTGCCCGGGCCACTGGGGAGACCCAGTACTTC; cdr3_aa: CASSARATGETQYF
v_call: TRBV18; j_call: TRBJ1-6; d_call: -; clone_size: -; cdr3_nt: TGTGCCAGCTCACCCCTGTCGGGCGAGAATTCACCCCTCCACTTT; cdr3_aa: CASSPLSGENSPLHF
v_call: TRBV21-1; j_call: TRBJ2-1; d_call: -; clone_size: -; cdr3_nt: TGTGCCAGCAGCGCAGCTTCCTACTTACTAGCGGGATCAACCCTTTACAATGAGCAGTTCTTC; cdr3_aa: CASSAASYLLAGSTLYNEQFF
v_call: TRBV5-1; j_call: TRBJ2-5; d_call: TRBD2; clone_size: -; cdr3_nt: TGCGCCAGCAGCTTGATCGCTAGCGGGCTGCAAGAGACCCAGTACTTC; cdr3_aa: CASSLIASGLQETQYF
v_call: TRBV24-1; j_call: TRBJ2-3; d_call: -; clone_size: -; cdr3_nt: TGTGCCACCAGTGATTTCTGGGATTATACGCAGTATTTT; cdr3_aa: CATSDFWDYTQYF
v_call: TRBV9; j_call: TRBJ2-6; d_call: -; clone_size: -; cdr3_nt: TGTGCCAGCAGCGTAGTTTCTACGCGCTCTGGGGCCAACGTCCTGACTTTC; cdr3_aa: CASSVVSTRSGANVLTF
v_call: TRBV6-2/TRBV6-3; j_call: TRBJ1-3; d_call: TRBD1; clone_size: -; cdr3_nt: TGTGCCAGCAGTTACACCAGGGGGCTCTCTGGAAACACCATATATTTT; cdr3_aa: CASSYTRGLSGNTIYF
v_call: TRBV28; j_call: TRBJ2-5; d_call: -; clone_size: -; cdr3_nt: TGTGCCAGCAGCCCCCATTCACGGAGGGAAGAGACCCAGTACTTC; cdr3_aa: CASSPHSRREETQYF
v_call: TRBV2; j_call: TRBJ2-3; d_call: -; clone_size: -; cdr3_nt: TGTGCCAGCAGTGATTACAGGGGCACAGATACGCAGTATTTT; cdr3_aa: CASSDYRGTDTQYF
v_call: TRBV6-6; j_call: TRBJ2-7; d_call: TRBD1; clone_size: -; cdr3_nt: TGTGCCAGCACTTTGGGACAGCCTTTACGTGAGCAGTACTTC; cdr3_aa: CASTLGQPLREQYF
v_call: TRBV7-3; j_call: TRBJ2-1; d_call: -; clone_size: -; cdr3_nt: TGTGCCAGCAGCTTAGCAGTCACTACCTACAATGAGCAGTTCTTC; cdr3_aa: CASSLAVTTYNEQFF
v_call: TRBV24-1; j_call: TRBJ2-1; d_call: -; clone_size: -; cdr3_nt: TGTGCCACCAGTGGGCGCGGTTACAATGAGCAGTTCTTC; cdr3_aa: CATSGRGYNEQFF
v_call: TRBV6-5; j_call: TRBJ2-7; d_call: TRBD2; clone_size: -; cdr3_nt: TGTGCCAGCAGTTATGCTAGCGGGAGGCCCTACGAGCAGTACTTC; cdr3_aa: CASSYASGRPYEQYF
v_call: TRBV5-1; j_call: TRBJ2-6; d_call: TRBD1; clone_size: -; cdr3_nt: TGCGCCAGCAGCTCACAGGGGGCAGTTGGGGCCAACGTCCTGACTTTC; cdr3_aa: CASSSQGAVGANVLTF
v_call: TRBV19; j_call: TRBJ1-5; d_call: -; clone_size: -; cdr3_nt: TGTGCCAGTAGTATGGGGGGTAGTAGAAATCAGCCCCAGCATTTT; cdr3_aa: CASSMGGSRNQPQHF
v_call: TRBV27; j_call: TRBJ1-2; d_call: TRBD1; clone_size: -; cdr3_nt: TGTGCCAGCAGTTTTAAAATAGACAGGGCGGTGGATGGCTACACCTTC; cdr3_aa: CASSFKIDRAVDGYTF
v_call: TRBV28; j_call: TRBJ1-5; d_call: -; clone_size: -; cdr3_nt: TGTGCCAGCAAGGGATTAAACAATCAGCCCCAGCATTTT; cdr3_aa: CASKGLNNQPQHF
v_call: TRBV9; j_call: TRBJ2-7; d_call: -; clone_size: -; cdr3_nt: TGTGCCAGCAGCGAGGGGGAGGCCGGGCAAGAGCAGTACTTC; cdr3_aa: CASSEGEAGQEQYF
v_call: TRBV12-3/TRBV12-4; j_call: TRBJ2-1; d_call: -; clone_size: -; cdr3_nt: TGTGCCAGCAGTTTTAACAGGCTCAATGAGCAGTTCTTC; cdr3_aa: CASSFNRLNEQFF
v_call: TRBV29-1; j_call: TRBJ1-3; d_call: -; clone_size: -; cdr3_nt: TGCAGCTACGAGGGGCCCACACAGGGATCTGGAAACACCATATATTTT; cdr3_aa: CSYEGPTQGSGNTIYF
v_call: TRBV7-2; j_call: TRBJ2-7; d_call: TRBD2; clone_size: -; cdr3_nt: TGTGCCAGCAGCTTAGGGGGAGGGATCTCCTACGAGCAGTACTTC; cdr3_aa: CASSLGGGISYEQYF
v_call: TRBV19; j_call: TRBJ1-1; d_call: -; clone_size: -; cdr3_nt: TGTGCCAGTAGTGAAAAGACCAGTCGAGGTACTGAAGCTTTCTTT; cdr3_aa: CASSEKTSRGTEAFF
v_call: TRBV6-5; j_call: TRBJ2-2; d_call: TRBD2; clone_size: -; cdr3_nt: TGTGCCAGCAGCCCGACTAGCCTGAACACCGGGGAGCTGTTTTTT; cdr3_aa: CASSPTSLNTGELFF
v_call: TRBV5-1; j_call: TRBJ2-3; d_call: TRBD1; clone_size: -; cdr3_nt: TGCGCCAGTCGGGACAGGGCCACAGATACGCAGTATTTT; cdr3_aa: CASRDRATDTQYF
v_call: TRBV28; j_call: TRBJ1-5; d_call: -; clone_size: once; cdr3_nt: TGTGCCAGCAGTTCTCCCCTGGGGGGGAATCAGCCCCAGCATTTT; cdr3_aa: CASSSPLGGNQPQHF
v_call: TRBV18; j_call: TRBJ2-7; d_call: TRBD1; clone_size: -; cdr3_nt: TGTGCCAGCTCGTCCTTAGGGACAGGATACTCCTACGAGCAGTACTTC; cdr3_aa: CASSSLGTGYSYEQYF
v_call: TRBV5-1; j_call: TRBJ2-3; d_call: -; clone_size: -; cdr3_nt: TGCGCCAGCAGCTTCCGACAGGGAGGAGATACGCAGTATTTT; cdr3_aa: CASSFRQGGDTQYF
v_call: TRBV4-2; j_call: TRBJ1-5; d_call: TRBD1; clone_size: few; cdr3_nt: TGTGCCAGCAGCCCAAACAGGGGCAGCAATCAGCCCCAGCATTTT; cdr3_aa: CASSPNRGSNQPQHF
v_call: TRBV6-4; j_call: TRBJ2-3; d_call: TRBD2; clone_size: -; cdr3_nt: TGTGCCAGCAGTGAGCTAGCGGGGGCGGTCACAGATACGCAGTATTTT; cdr3_aa: CASSELAGAVTDTQYF
v_call: TRBV11-3; j_call: TRBJ1-1; d_call: -; clone_size: once; cdr3_nt: TGTGCCAGCACCACCGGGTCGGGGGCAGGCACTGAAGCTTTCTTT; cdr3_aa: CASTTGSGAGTEAFF
v_call: TRBV2; j_call: TRBJ1-1; d_call: -; clone_size: -; cdr3_nt: TGTGCCAGCAGGGGAGGTCCGGGGTTGACTGAAGCTTTCTTT; cdr3_aa: CASRGGPGLTEAFF
v_call: TRBV19; j_call: TRBJ1-3; d_call: -; clone_size: -; cdr3_nt: TGTGCCAGTACAACCTTCTCGTCTGGAAACACCATATATTTT; cdr3_aa: CASTTFSSGNTIYF
v_call: TRBV7-2; j_call: TRBJ2-1; d_call: TRBD2; clone_size: once; cdr3_nt: TGTGCCAGCAGCTACCTCCGGGGAGGGGATGAAGGCAATGAGCAGTTCTTC; cdr3_aa: CASSYLRGGDEGNEQFF
v_call: TRBV29-1; j_call: TRBJ2-5; d_call: -; clone_size: -; cdr3_nt: TGCAGCGTTGGGGGCGTAAATGGGGAGACCCAGTACTTC; cdr3_aa: CSVGGVNGETQYF
v_call: TRBV7-2; j_call: TRBJ1-1; d_call: -; clone_size: -; cdr3_nt: TGTGCCAGCAGCTTACTCCATCACGGAGGGGTCCGCACTGAAGCTTTCTTT; cdr3_aa: CASSLLHHGGVRTEAFF
v_call: TRBV28; j_call: TRBJ1-5; d_call: -; clone_size: -; cdr3_nt: TGTGCCAGCAGGTCCCCCTTGGGATCCAATCAGCCCCAGCATTTT; cdr3_aa: CASRSPLGSNQPQHF
v_call: TRBV19; j_call: TRBJ2-1; d_call: TRBD2; clone_size: -; cdr3_nt: TGTGCCAGTAGTTTACAGAGCGGGAGTAATCAGCGGCAGTTCTTC; cdr3_aa: CASSLQSGSNQRQFF
v_call: TRBV30; j_call: TRBJ2-2; d_call: TRBD1; clone_size: -; cdr3_nt: TGTGCCTGGAGTGCCCTCACAGGGGCGGGCGGGGAGCTGTTTTTT; cdr3_aa: CAWSALTGAGGELFF
v_call: TRBV6-6; j_call: TRBJ2-7; d_call: TRBD1; clone_size: -; cdr3_nt: TGTGCCAGCAGACAGGGGGAAGGGGAGCAGTACTTC; cdr3_aa: CASRQGEGEQYF
v_call: TRBV27; j_call: TRBJ2-1; d_call: TRBD1; clone_size: -; cdr3_nt: TGTGCCAGCAGTTTTGCAGGGGGTGAGCAGTTCTTC; cdr3_aa: CASSFAGGEQFF
v_call: TRBV19; j_call: TRBJ2-7; d_call: TRBD1; clone_size: once; cdr3_nt: TGTGCCAGTAGTATTGACAGGGCGAACTACGAGCAGTACTTC; cdr3_aa: CASSIDRANYEQYF